This TCR beta chain was identified in a study of cytomegalovirus exposure and HLA in healthy donors. Notes on the study in general: Analysis performed later found roughly 17,000 TCR beta sequences associated with HLA alleles at 0.05 false discovery rate.

60 Vbeta and 13 Jbeta primers were used in PCR. The method was immunoSEQ multiplex PCR; TCRdb's version includes in-frame clones alone and lacks a portion of them. This sample has 150,000 to 160,000 clones; roughly 80% occur once, and the top ten carry under 8%. This CDR3 has 15 residues. Germline V gives CDR1 MNHNY, CDR2 SVGAGI (reference sequence). V lost 6 bases, J lost 3 bases, and 7 bases stayed unmatched. With respect to this clone: Its antigen is currently unknown.

This TCR derives from a woman aged 50 to 65 in good health and CMV-seropositive. This sequence joins TRBV6-6 and TRBJ2-3; 9 positions agree with TRBD1. The sequenced sample was PBMCs. As DNA, the CDR3 is TGTGCCAGCAGGGGACAGGGATGGGAAACAGATACGCAGTATTTT. It codes for CASRGQGWETDTQYF.